Shown below are 6 T cell receptor beta chains from a single sample sequenced in a study of cytomegalovirus exposure and HLA in healthy donors. The data were produced by immunoSEQ multiplex PCR, yet TCRdb's version contains in-frame clones alone and is incomplete. The table lists over 150,000 clones, 86% of them singletons. Sequencing input: PBMCs. Source of these receptors: a human donor in good health.

This chain connects TRBV29-1 to TRBJ1-1; D is undetermined. This CDR3 is 12 amino acids long. Trimming shortened V by 3 bases and J by 7 bases, and 12 bases separated the two germline ends. CDR1 and CDR2 from the germline V gene are SQVTM and ANQGSEA. This CDR3 reads CSVDFGVSEAFF. The CDR3 DNA follows: TGCAGCGTTGATTTCGGGGTTAGTGAAGCTTTCTTT.

The chain has TRBV7-2 and TRBJ2-1; 9 bases are shared with TRBD2. This CDR3 is built from 15 residues. Germline V gives CDR1 SGHTA, CDR2 FQGNSA. V shed 4 bases, J shed 0 bases, and the junction held 1 base outside the gene matches. The CDR3 is CASSWTSASYNEQFF. The CDR3 DNA sequence: TGTGCCAGCAGCTGGACTAGCGCCTCCTACAATGAGCAGTTCTTC.

By proportion, this clone is medium-sized. The rearrangement joins TRBV19 to TRBJ2-7; 7 bases match TRBD1. Germline CDR1 and CDR2: LNHDA and SQIVND (reference sequence). Trimming cost V 6 bases and J 3 bases; bases outside gene matches: 5. The CDR3 is made up of 13 amino acids. This CDR3 is CASSPGQRYEQYF. In DNA form, the CDR3 reads TGTGCCAGTAGCCCGGGACAGCGCTACGAGCAGTACTTC.

The rearrangement links TRBV5-6 to TRBJ1-2, with D maybe TRBD1 (6 bases). V lost 4 bases, J lost 5 bases, and 15 bases lay in between. There are 14 residues in the CDR3. In germline, CDR1 is SGHDT, CDR2 YYEEEE. The CDR3 nucleotides are TGTGCCAGCAGCGAACCAGGGGTTCGGTATGGCTACACCTTC. This sequence encodes CASSEPGVRYGYTF.

The chain has TRBV5-8 and TRBJ2-7; the D is unclear. CDR1 is SGHTS and CDR2 is YDEGEE in the germline V gene. The CDR3 runs to 12 residues. Trimming took 7 bases from V and 3 from J, leaving 11 bases between them. CDR3 in amino acids: CASETRNYEQYF. In nucleotides, the CDR3 is TGTGCCAGCGAAACACGTAACTACGAGCAGTACTTC.

The CDR3 reads CASSPQPGGSSYEQYF. In nucleotides, the CDR3 is TGTGCCAGCAGCCCACAACCTGGCGGGAGCTCCTACGAGCAGTACTTC. The V and J genes are TRBV4-2 and TRBJ2-7; TRBD2 matches at 7 bases. The CDR3 runs 16 residues. V shed 4 bases and J 0 bases; nucleotides not matched to a gene: 9. The V gene's germline CDR1 is LGHNA and CDR2 YNFKEQ.